This T cell receptor beta chain was captured by sequencing in a study of T cells after yellow fever vaccination. General observations from the study: Abundant clonotypes (contaminants from the bulk population) could be present in FACS-sorted repertoires.

Template switching with 5'RACE generated the TCR cDNA and added a universal primer site and UMIs. TCRdb called the 5' RACE reads again in MiXCR, with one record for every CDR3 protein. The repertoire consists of roughly 190,000 distinct CDR3 sequences, with about 11% occurring once and the leading ten covering just over 35%. Looked up from germline, CDR1 is MNHEY and CDR2 is SMNVEV (reference sequence). This CDR3 has 12 residues. Trimming removed 11 bases at V and 1 base at J, with 9 bases between. In this sample, this clonotype turned up many times. Its target is not known. This chain links TRBV27 with TRBJ2-1; D may be TRBD2 (7 bases). The sequence was collected from a man in his late teens or twenties who received the YFV17D yellow fever vaccine. The source was CD8+ T cells sorted from PBMCs, collected 15 days after the yellow fever booster vaccination. The CDR3 sequence: CAGGASYNEQFF. CDR3 nucleotide sequence: TGTGCCGGGGGGGCATCCTACAATGAGCAGTTCTTC.